This TCR beta chain was documented in a study of blood T cell repertoires in COVID-19. Across the study: COVID-19 samples collected from the United States, Italy and Spain covered acute and convalescent phases.

In the authors' workflow: Estimates of nucleated cell counts were drawn from the amplification of reference gene primers. The protocol was immunoSEQ multiplex PCR, while the TCRdb copy is restricted to in-frame clones and leaves out a portion. V and J calls and clone size are given by that table; D and trimming were obtained from the DNA. The data contain a few hundred thousand clones, around nine tenths of them seen just once; the ten biggest clones take up approximately 6.2%. V lost 8 bases to trimming and J lost 0 bases, with 11 bases between them. Germline CDR1 reads LGHDT; CDR2 reads YNNKEL (reference sequence). The length of the CDR3 is 14 residues. This clone was found a few times.

Specimen: peripheral blood. The origin of this receptor is a man aged 60 to 69 who had recovered from COVID-19. The V and J genes are TRBV3-1 (or the pseudogene TRBV3-2) and TRBJ2-1; D is uncertain. The CDR3 region has the DNA TGTGCCAGCCGCCCTTCGAGCTCCTACAATGAGCAGTTCTTC. Translated, it gives CASRPSSSYNEQFF.